This T cell receptor (beta chain) was obtained from a study of OX40 agonist ivuxolimab in advanced cancers. For the study at large: Patients received ivuxolimab, an agonistic anti-OX40 (CD134) antibody.

Assay used: immunoSEQ multiplex PCR; TCRdb lists only in-frame clones, some missing. Among about 91,000 clones, 80% to 90% were seen once, and the ten largest hold around 2%. Trimming stripped 5 bases from V and 7 bases from J, with 17 bases between. Looked up from germline, CDR1 is SGHTA and CDR2 is FQGTGA. The CDR3 has 15 residues. The clonotype was recovered from an adult with an advanced solid tumor such as melanoma, head and neck, liver or kidney cancer. The chain is built from TRBV7-3 and TRBJ2-2, with D tentatively TRBD2 (5 bases). Here the sequenced sample was CD4+ or CD8+ T cells sorted from blood, taken in a trial of the OX40 agonist ivuxolimab. CDR3 bases: TGTGCCAGCAGCCCGGGATCCCTGGCCAACGGGGAGCTGTTTTTT. Residues: CASSPGSLANGELFF.